Listed below are T cell receptor beta chains from one sample, sequenced in a study of vaccination effects on CD4 cells after COVID-19. Sequencing used immunoSEQ multiplex PCR; TCRdb keeps in-frame clones, though not all of them. The sample lists tens of thousands of clones, around 86% occurring once. No antigen has been assigned to these receptors. This specimen was CD4+ T cells from PBMCs cultured with SARS-CoV-2 spike peptides, taken after COVID-19 vaccination. The origin of the receptors is a human donor who received a COVID-19 vaccine. Some clones in this sample may be carry-over from other donors' samples. Both conserved end residues are part of each CDR3. A D gene is named only where the DNA matches it firmly. Clone size is shown for a subset of rows, as once, few, many or a class of expanded clone.

TRBV30,TRBJ2-5,11,NA,NA,TGTGCCTGGACAAGCGGAGAGACCCAGTACTTC,CAWTSGETQYF
TRBV27,TRBJ1-2,14,NA,NA,TGTGCCAGCGGAAGGTCTACCCTCAACTATGGCTACACCTTC,CASGRSTLNYGYTF
TRBV7-2,TRBJ2-5,15,NA,NA,TGTGCCAGCAGCCTATCGAGGGGGGGCGCAGAGACCCAGTACTTC,CASSLSRGGAETQYF
TRBV6-4,TRBJ1-2,15,NA,once,TGTGCCAGCAGTGCTTTGAAAGGGGCGAACTATGGCTACACCTTC,CASSALKGANYGYTF
TRBV6-1,TRBJ1-3,15,NA,NA,TGTGCCAGCAGTGAAGCGGGGGGAATTTGGAACACCATATATTTT,CASSEAGGIWNTIYF
TRBV12-3/TRBV12-4,TRBJ1-2,13,NA,NA,TGTGCCAGCAGTTTGAACAGGGCAGCGGGCTACACCTTC,CASSLNRAAGYTF
TRBV10-2,TRBJ2-3,14,TRBD1,NA,TGCGCCAGCAGTGGACAGGGGGCTGGAGATACGCAGTATTTT,CASSGQGAGDTQYF
TRBV18,TRBJ1-3,15,NA,medium-sized,TGTGCCAGCTCACTAACAGGAACCTCTGGAAACACCATATATTTT,CASSLTGTSGNTIYF
TRBV6-5,TRBJ1-1,14,TRBD1,NA,TGTGCCAGCATCGACTCGGGACAGTCCACTGAAGCTTTCTTT,CASIDSGQSTEAFF
TRBV13,TRBJ2-1,17,TRBD2,NA,TGTGCCAGCAGCTTCCCAACTAGCGGGGGGCCGGGGAATGAGCAGTTCTTC,CASSFPTSGGPGNEQFF
TRBV24-1,TRBJ1-2,11,NA,once,TGTGCCACCAGCTCACAGGGAGTGGAGACCTTC,CATSSQGVETF
TRBV29-1,TRBJ1-3,16,TRBD1,NA,TGCAGCTCCAGCCCTTTGACAGGGGGAAGCGGAAACACCATATATTTT,CSSSPLTGGSGNTIYF
TRBV6-5,TRBJ1-4,14,NA,NA,TGTGCCGCTCTAGCAGGGGACTTTAATGAAAAACTGTTTTTT,CAALAGDFNEKLFF
TRBV6-5,TRBJ2-1,13,TRBD1,NA,TGTGCCAGCAGTTACGGCGGGACAGGGGTGCAGTTCTTC,CASSYGGTGVQFF
TRBV5-1,TRBJ1-1,14,NA,NA,TGCGCCAGCAGCCGTCAGGGAGTGAACACTGAAGCTTTCTTT,CASSRQGVNTEAFF
TRBV29-1,TRBJ1-1,12,TRBD1,NA,TGCAGCGTTGAGAGGACAGGGAATGAAGCTTTCTTT,CSVERTGNEAFF
TRBV6-5,TRBJ2-5,16,TRBD2,NA,TGTGCCAGCAGTTACCGTCTAGCGGGGGGGCGGGAGACCCAGTACTTC,CASSYRLAGGRETQYF
TRBV29-1,TRBJ1-5,14,NA,once,TGCAGCGTTGGGGGGGCGCAAGGCAATCAGCCCCAGCATTTT,CSVGGAQGNQPQHF
TRBV12-5,TRBJ2-4,12,NA,NA,TGTGCTAGTGGTTTGAGGGAAAACATTCAGTACTTC,CASGLRENIQYF
TRBV13,TRBJ1-2,15,TRBD1,medium-sized,TGTGCCAGCAGCTCCAACTACAGGGGGCTCTATGGCTACACCTTC,CASSSNYRGLYGYTF
TRBV7-8,TRBJ1-2,17,NA,once,TGTGCCAGCAGCCCGACCGGGACCTACCGGTCTAACTATGGCTACACCTTC,CASSPTGTYRSNYGYTF
TRBV12-5,TRBJ1-5,13,NA,NA,TGTGCTAGTGGTTTGGTAGGCAATCAGCCCCAGCATTTT,CASGLVGNQPQHF
TRBV5-1,TRBJ1-4,14,NA,NA,TGCGCCAGCAGCAGAGGAACCAAGAATGAAAAACTGTTTTTT,CASSRGTKNEKLFF
TRBV5-1,TRBJ2-3,16,TRBD2,NA,TGCGCCAGCAGCTTGAGGCCGCGGGGGAGCGCAGATACGCAGTATTTT,CASSLRPRGSADTQYF
TRBV6-6,TRBJ1-3,15,NA,NA,TGTGCCAGCAGTGCACCGGGGGCGTCGGGAAACACCATATATTTT,CASSAPGASGNTIYF
TRBV12-3/TRBV12-4,TRBJ1-1,11,NA,NA,TGTGCCAGCAGTTGGGGGACGGAAGCTTTCTTT,CASSWGTEAFF
TRBV7-2,TRBJ1-4,15,NA,NA,TGTGCCAGCAGGGTAGGGAGGTCAACTAATGAAAAACTGTTTTTT,CASRVGRSTNEKLFF
TRBV2,TRBJ1-2,13,NA,NA,TGTGCCAGCAGGGTCAGGGCTATATGGGGCTACACCTTC,CASRVRAIWGYTF
TRBV3-1/TRBV3-2,TRBJ2-5,17,NA,NA,TGTGCCAGCAGCCAACACGACTCTATTGCGGGAAGTGAGACCCAGTACTTC,CASSQHDSIAGSETQYF
TRBV6-6,TRBJ1-2,14,TRBD1,few,TGTGCCAGCAGCCTGGGACAGACTAACTATGGCTACACCTTC,CASSLGQTNYGYTF
TRBV7-3,TRBJ2-1,15,NA,NA,TGTGCCAGCAGTCTCCAGGGAGGCAGGGGCGATGAGCAGTTCTTC,CASSLQGGRGDEQFF
TRBV29-1,TRBJ2-3,14,NA,NA,TGCAGCGTTAGCAACGGTCATAGCACAGATACGCAGTATTTT,CSVSNGHSTDTQYF
TRBV11-1,TRBJ1-1,13,NA,NA,TGTGCCAGCAGCTTTACAGTGAACACTGAAGCTTTCTTT,CASSFTVNTEAFF
TRBV12-5,TRBJ1-3,15,NA,NA,TGTGCTAGTGGTCTACCTACAGGGATGGGAAACACCATATATTTT,CASGLPTGMGNTIYF
TRBV23-1,TRBJ2-7,15,NA,NA,TGCGCCAGCAGTCAGCCCTCCGGGAACTGCAGCGAGCAGTACTTC,CASSQPSGNCSEQYF
TRBV5-6,TRBJ1-3,15,TRBD1,NA,TGTGCCAGCAGCCCTTCGGGACAGGGGAGAAACACCATATATTTT,CASSPSGQGRNTIYF
TRBV18,TRBJ1-5,15,NA,NA,TGTGCCAGCTCACCAGGGGGAGGGGGCAATCAGCCCCAGCATTTT,CASSPGGGGNQPQHF
TRBV7-7,TRBJ2-2,15,NA,NA,TGTGCCAGCAGCTCCCTCCCGGGCGTCGGCGGGGAGCTGTTTTTT,CASSSLPGVGGELFF
TRBV7-9,TRBJ2-5,16,TRBD2,NA,TGTGCCAGCAGATTCGGGACTAGCGGGTTCCAAGAGACCCAGTACTTC,CASRFGTSGFQETQYF
TRBV6-2/TRBV6-3,TRBJ2-1,20,TRBD1,NA,TGTGCCAGCAGTGGAAACGACAGGGGTCTAGCCCGGAGCTCCTACAATGAGCAGTTCTTC,CASSGNDRGLARSSYNEQFF
TRBV3-1/TRBV3-2,TRBJ2-1,13,NA,NA,TGTGCCAGCAGCCAGGAAGGGGGGGTAGAGCAGTTCTTC,CASSQEGGVEQFF
TRBV10-1,TRBJ2-2,21,TRBD2,NA,TGCGCCAGCATGGGACTAGCGGGGGGGATTACGCAAATTGCGAACACCGGGGAGCTGTTTTTT,CASMGLAGGITQIANTGELFF
TRBV29-1,TRBJ1-2,14,NA,NA,TGCAGCGTTGTCGACCCCCAACATAACTATGGCTACACCTTC,CSVVDPQHNYGYTF
TRBV2,TRBJ1-6,16,NA,NA,TGTGCCAGCAGGGGGGGTGGCGGCGCAGCGAATTCACCCCTCCACTTT,CASRGGGGAANSPLHF
TRBV5-4,TRBJ1-1,15,NA,NA,TGTGCCAGCAGCTTGTCTAAATCCGGAAACACTGAAGCTTTCTTT,CASSLSKSGNTEAFF
TRBV7-9,TRBJ2-2,16,NA,once,TGTGCCAGCAGCCCCAGTCGGTCAGCGAACACCGGGGAGCTGTTTTTT,CASSPSRSANTGELFF
TRBV6-5,TRBJ1-1,13,NA,NA,TGTGCCAGCAGTTACGACAGGAACACTGAAGCTTTCTTT,CASSYDRNTEAFF
TRBV18,TRBJ2-5,15,NA,NA,TGTGCCAGCTCACAAGGAGGTTTGAGAAGAGAGGCCCAGTACTTC,CASSQGGLRREAQYF
TRBV11-2,TRBJ1-1,15,TRBD1,NA,TGTGCCAGCAGCTTAGGAAGGGGGCGGGAAACTGAAGCTTTCTTT,CASSLGRGRETEAFF
TRBV5-1,TRBJ2-5,15,NA,NA,TGCGCCAGCTACTCCGGCAGGGGAGGTGAGTGGACCCAGTACTTC,CASYSGRGGEWTQYF
TRBV18,TRBJ1-4,14,NA,NA,TGTGCCAGCTCACCAGAGTACACAAATGAAAAACTGTTTTTT,CASSPEYTNEKLFF